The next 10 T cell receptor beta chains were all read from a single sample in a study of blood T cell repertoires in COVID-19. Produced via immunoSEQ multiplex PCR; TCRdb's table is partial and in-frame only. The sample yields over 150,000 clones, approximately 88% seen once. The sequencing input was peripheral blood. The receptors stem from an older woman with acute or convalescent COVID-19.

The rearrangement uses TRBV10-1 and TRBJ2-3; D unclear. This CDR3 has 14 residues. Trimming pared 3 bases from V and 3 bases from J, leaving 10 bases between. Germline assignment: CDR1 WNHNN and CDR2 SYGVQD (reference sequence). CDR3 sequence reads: CASSDGGPTDTQYF. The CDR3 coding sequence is TGCGCCAGCAGTGATGGCGGCCCTACAGATACGCAGTATTTT.

The CDR3: CASSQVQGQKGGSPQPQHF. The CDR3 coding sequence is TGCGCCAGCAGCCAAGTACAGGGGCAAAAGGGTGGCTCCCCTCAGCCCCAGCATTTT. The chain joins TRBV4-1 to TRBJ1-5; TRBD1 aligns across 7 bases. The V and J ends lost 1 base and 6 bases, in that order; junction bases with no gene match: 18. The CDR3 loop spans 19 amino acids. Germline-derived CDR1 and CDR2 are MGHRA and YSYEKL.

The CDR3 here is CASSRDSNYGYTF. The CDR3 DNA reads as TGTGCCAGCAGCCGAGACAGTAACTATGGCTACACCTTC. The V and J genes are TRBV5-5 and TRBJ1-2; D possibly corresponds to TRBD1 (5 bases). Trimming removed 4 bases from V and 1 base from J, with 8 bases in between. The CDR3 spans 13 residues. Germline V gives CDR1 SGHKS, CDR2 YYEKEE (reference sequence).

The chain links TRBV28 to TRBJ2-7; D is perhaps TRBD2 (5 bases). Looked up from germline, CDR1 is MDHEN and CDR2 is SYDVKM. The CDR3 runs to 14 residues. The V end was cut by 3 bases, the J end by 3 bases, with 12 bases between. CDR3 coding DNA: TGTGCCAGCAGTTTTGCCGGGAAGAGCTACGAGCAGTACTTC. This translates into CASSFAGKSYEQYF.

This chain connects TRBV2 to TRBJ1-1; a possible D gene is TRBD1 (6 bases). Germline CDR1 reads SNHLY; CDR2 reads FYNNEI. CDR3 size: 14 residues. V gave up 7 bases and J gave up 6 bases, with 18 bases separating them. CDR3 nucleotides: TGTGCCAGCACCGAGGGGGGGGCAGGTCCTGAAGCTTTCTTT. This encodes CASTEGGAGPEAFF. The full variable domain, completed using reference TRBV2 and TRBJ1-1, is EPEVTQTPSHQVTQMGQEVILRCVPISNHLYFYWYRQILGQKVEFLVSFYNNEISEKSEIFDDQFSVERPDGSNFTLKIRSTKLEDSAMYFCASTEGGAGPEAFFGQGTRLTVV.

The CDR3: CASSTGQGNQPQHF. CDR3 DNA: TGTGCCAGTAGTACGGGACAGGGGAATCAGCCCCAGCATTTT. The V and J genes are TRBV19 and TRBJ1-5; 10 nucleotides agree with TRBD1. The trim removed 4 bases at V and 4 bases at J, leaving 1 base unmatched. This CDR3 is built from 14 residues. Germline CDR1 LNHDA, CDR2 SQIVND (reference sequence).

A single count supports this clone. CDR3 DNA: TGTGCCAGCAGTCACACTAGCGGGGGGAGCACAGATACGCAGTATTTT. Encoded protein: CASSHTSGGSTDTQYF. The rearrangement joins TRBV6-2 or TRBV6-3 to TRBJ2-3; 12 nucleotides agree with TRBD2. CDR3 length equals 16 residues. Germline V gene data show CDR1 as MNHEY and CDR2 as SVGEGT. V shed 5 bases, J shed 0 bases, and the junction held 3 bases outside the gene matches.

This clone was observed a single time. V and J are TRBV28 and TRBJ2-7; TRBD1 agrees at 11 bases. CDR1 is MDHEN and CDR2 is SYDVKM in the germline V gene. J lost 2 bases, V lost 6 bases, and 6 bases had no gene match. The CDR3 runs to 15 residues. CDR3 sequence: CASSLPGQGAYEQYF. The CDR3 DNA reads TGTGCCAGCAGCCTACCGGGACAGGGGGCCTACGAGCAGTACTTC.

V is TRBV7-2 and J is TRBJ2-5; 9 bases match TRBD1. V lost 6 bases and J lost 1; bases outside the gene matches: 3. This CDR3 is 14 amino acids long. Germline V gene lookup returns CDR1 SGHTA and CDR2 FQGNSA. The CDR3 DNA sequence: TGTGCCAGCAGTGGGGACAGGGCCCAAGAGACCCAGTACTTC. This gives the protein CASSGDRAQETQYF.

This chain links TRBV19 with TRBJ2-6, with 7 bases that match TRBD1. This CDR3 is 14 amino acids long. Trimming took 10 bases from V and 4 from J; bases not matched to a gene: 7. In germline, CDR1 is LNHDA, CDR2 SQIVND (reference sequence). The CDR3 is CATSGGGGANVLTF. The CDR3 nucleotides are TGTGCCACCTCAGGGGGTGGAGGGGCCAACGTCCTGACTTTC.